The present T cell receptor (beta chain) was sequenced within a study of OX40 agonist ivuxolimab in advanced cancers. The overall study: Subjects had a mean age of about 61 years, with a range of about 20 to 85; more than 75% were male. Under the entry rules, prior anti-PD-1, anti-PD-L1 or anti-CTLA-4 therapy was allowed, and approximately 40% had some. Whole-study results and caveats: Averaging showed that CD8+ T cells had more expanded clones than CD4+ did.

The repertoire was sequenced with immunoSEQ multiplex PCR; TCRdb's copy has only in-frame clones and lacks some. Among about 79,000 clones listed, under 85% were seen once. Patients were ineligible given autoimmune disease history or systemic immunosuppression. Turning to this clone: Its antigen is still unknown.

The sample in question was CD4+ or CD8+ T cells sorted from blood, obtained in a trial of the OX40 agonist ivuxolimab. This receptor was identified in an adult with an advanced solid tumor such as melanoma, head and neck, liver or kidney cancer.

The CDR3 sequence: CASSFRTPNYEQYF. DNA for the CDR3: TGTGCCAGCAGCTTCCGGACACCCAACTACGAGCAGTACTTC. The rearrangement joins TRBV7-9 to TRBJ2-7; weak D call: TRBD1 (5 bases). Deletions cut 3 bases from V and 3 bases from J, with 12 bases between. CDR3 length: 14 residues. Germline V gene data show CDR1 as SEHNR and CDR2 as FQNEAQ (reference sequence).